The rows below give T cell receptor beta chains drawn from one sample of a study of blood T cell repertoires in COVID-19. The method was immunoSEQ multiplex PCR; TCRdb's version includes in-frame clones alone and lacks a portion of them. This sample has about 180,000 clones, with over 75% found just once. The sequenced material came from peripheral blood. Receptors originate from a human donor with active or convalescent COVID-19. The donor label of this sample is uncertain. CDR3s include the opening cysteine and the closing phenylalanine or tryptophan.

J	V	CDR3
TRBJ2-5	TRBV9	CASSVLAGGQETQYF
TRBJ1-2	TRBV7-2	CASTPLASYGYTF
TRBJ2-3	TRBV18	CASSHRLIGTDTQYF
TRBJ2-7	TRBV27	CASSLSPDRVYEQYF
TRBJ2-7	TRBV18	CASSPPSIGGYEQYF
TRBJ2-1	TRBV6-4	CASSDNKEGAAINEQFF
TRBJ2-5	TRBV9	CASSVGGGGAETQYF
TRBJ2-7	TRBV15	CATSRDPPGEQYF
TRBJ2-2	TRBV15	CATSRGSGGGGELFF
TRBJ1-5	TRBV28	CASSLGGFDQPQHF
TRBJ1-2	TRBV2	CASSEMGAANYGYTF
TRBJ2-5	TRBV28	CASSRTSGGETQYF
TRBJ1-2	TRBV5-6	CASSPGQWLYGYTF
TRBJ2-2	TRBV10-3	CAISESGGLAGGRDTGELFF
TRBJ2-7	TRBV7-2	CASSLALSGGRYEQYF
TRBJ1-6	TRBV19	CASSIDRKSHSPLHF
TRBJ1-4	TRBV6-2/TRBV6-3	CASSPADEKLFF